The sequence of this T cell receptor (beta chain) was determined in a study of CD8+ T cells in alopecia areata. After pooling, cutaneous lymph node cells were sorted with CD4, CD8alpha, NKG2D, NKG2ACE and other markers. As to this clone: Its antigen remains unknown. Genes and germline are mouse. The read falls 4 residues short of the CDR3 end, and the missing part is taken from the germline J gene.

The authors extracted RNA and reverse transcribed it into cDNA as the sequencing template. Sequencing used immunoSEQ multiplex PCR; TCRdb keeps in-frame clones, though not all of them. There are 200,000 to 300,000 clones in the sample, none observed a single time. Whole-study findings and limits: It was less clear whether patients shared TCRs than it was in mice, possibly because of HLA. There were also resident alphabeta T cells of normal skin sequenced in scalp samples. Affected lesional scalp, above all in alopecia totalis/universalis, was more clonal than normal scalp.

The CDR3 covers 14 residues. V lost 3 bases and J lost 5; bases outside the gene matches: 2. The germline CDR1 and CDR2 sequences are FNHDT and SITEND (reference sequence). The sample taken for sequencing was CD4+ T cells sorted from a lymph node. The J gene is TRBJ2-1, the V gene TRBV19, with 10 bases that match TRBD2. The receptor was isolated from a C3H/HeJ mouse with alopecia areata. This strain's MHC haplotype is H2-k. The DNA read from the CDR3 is TGTGCCAGCAGTACCGGACTGGGGGATGCT. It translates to CASSTGLGDA. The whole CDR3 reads CASSTGLGDAEQFF.